One sample yielded the 7 T cell receptor delta chains listed below, sequenced in a study of γδ T cells in repeated Plasmodium falciparum infection. TCRdb re-called the multiplex PCR reads through CATT. The sample has roughly 93,000 delta-chain clones, 0.9% to 1% seen once. Gammadelta T cells were flow-sorted from PBMC into Vgamma9/Vdelta2+ and Vdelta2-negative populations for bulk analysis. The sample consisted of gamma-delta T cells from blood. The receptors originated from a pool of human donors (malaria-infected and uninfected, not separated).

Turning to this clone: A far bigger clonotype differs at one base, so this is likely a read error. In the same sample, other DNA sequences code for this CDR3. The gene calls are TRDV1 and TRDJ1, with D maybe TRDD3 (8 bases). TCRdb does not report a J gene; here it was assigned by matching the DNA to germline references. CDR1 TSWWSYY and CDR2 QGS come from the germline V gene. CDR3 length equals 22 residues. Trimming took off 5 bases at V and 3 bases at J, with 37 bases between the two ends. The CDR3 nucleotides read TGTGCTCTTGGGTCTCTGATTCCTTCCTCCCTAAACTGGGGGTCCCCTCCCGATAAACTCATCTTT. Its translation: CALGSLIPSSLNWGSPPDKLIF.

V and J are TRDV1 and TRDJ1, with TRDD3 matching over 7 bases. The J gene was not available in TCRdb and was assigned here by matching the DNA to germline segments. Trimming removed 3 bases from V and 0 bases from J; junction bases left unmatched: 13. This CDR3 spans 18 amino acids. Germline V gene data show CDR1 as TSWWSYY and CDR2 as QGS. CDR3 in amino acids: CALGELLWGPPYTDKLIF. The CDR3 DNA is TGTGCTCTTGGGGAGTTACTCTGGGGGCCACCCTACACCGATAAACTCATCTTT.

Many counts were recorded for this clone. The protein that TCRdb holds for this DNA derives from a much larger clone and differs from the translated DNA at residue 6, which likely indicates a read error; the protein shown here is translated from the DNA. This chain links TRDV1 with TRDJ1, with D possibly being TRDD3 (6 bases). No J gene was available from TCRdb, and it was assigned here by a germline match of the DNA. From germline, CDR1 is TSWWSYY and CDR2 QGS. The CDR3 has 19 residues. V gave up 2 bases and J gave up 0 bases, with 22 bases separating them. The CDR3 DNA is TGTGCTCTTGGGGAAAGCGCTGGGGCCCGGAGAGGGTACACCGATAAACTCATCTTT. Translating gives CALGESAGARRGYTDKLIF.

This clone has just a few counts. TCRdb's listed protein matches a much larger clone and diverges from this DNA's translation at residue 3, likely through a read error; the protein shown comes from the DNA. The gene calls are TRDV1 and TRDJ1; 11 bases are a match to TRDD3. As TCRdb names no J gene, one was assigned here on the basis of a DNA match to germline. Germline V CDR1 and CDR2: TSWWSYY, QGS. This CDR3 comprises 16 residues. The DNA for the CDR3 is TGTGCTCCTGGGGAATTGGCCTTGCTGGGGGATACAAGACTCATCTTT. This translates into CAPGELALLGDTRLIF.

This clone was counted a few times. TCRdb's listed protein matches a much larger clone and diverges from this DNA's translation at residue 7, likely through a read error; the protein shown comes from the DNA. V and J are TRDV2 and TRDJ1; 8 bases match TRDD3. The trim removed 0 bases at V and 1 base at J, leaving 6 bases unmatched. The CDR3 is 16 amino acids. Germline values: CDR1 GEAIGNYY, CDR2 EKD. In DNA, the CDR3 is TGTGCCTGTGACACCGTTATTGGGGGATTCACCGATAAACTCATCTTT. It specifies CACDTVIGGFTDKLIF.

Turning to this clone: The translation of this DNA and the TCRdb protein of a much larger clone differ at residue 21, probably owing to a read error; the protein shown here is translated from the DNA. This chain joins TRAV38-2/DV8 and TRDJ1, with TRDD3 matching 7 bases. Since TCRdb gives no J gene, matching the DNA to germline was used here to assign it. The CDR3 loop spans 24 amino acids. Germline values: CDR1 TSESDYY, CDR2 QEAYKQQN. In nucleotides, the CDR3 is TGTGCTTATAGGAGCACCCCGCGGCTACGTGGCCTCCCTGGGGGCCGGCCTTTCACCGATAGACTCATCTTT. It yields the protein CAYRSTPRLRGLPGGRPFTDRLIF.

Only a few counts were recorded for this clone. This likely stems from a read error, as it lies one base from a far larger clone. The sample has other DNA sequences that encode this CDR3 too. The V segment is TRDV2, and no J call was made; the D segment call TRDD3 is taken from the table without a DNA check. The CDR3 covers 18 residues. Germline CDR1 reads GEAIGNYY; CDR2 reads EKD. CDR3: CACDSLLGDSQYTDKLIF. CDR3 sequence (DNA): TGTGCCTGTGACAGTCTACTGGGGGATTCACAGTACACCGATAAACTCATCTTC.